This T cell receptor (beta chain) came from a study of cytomegalovirus exposure and HLA in healthy donors. Primers for the PCR totalled 60 Vbeta and 13 Jbeta. Assay used: immunoSEQ multiplex PCR; TCRdb lists only in-frame clones, some missing. Of approximately 140,000 clones detected, 77% appear once; the ten largest clones hold about 1.7%. As regards this clone: The antigen is undetermined.

V was pared by 5 bases and J by 1 base, with 6 bases of the junction left unmatched. CDR1 is SQVTM and CDR2 is ANQGSEA in the germline V gene. This CDR3 is 14 amino acids long. Study results and limitations: Fewer N-insertions than the roughly 600-donor mean were reportedly shown by an Asian-associated ancestry cluster in a later analysis. In vitro assays verified that a few CMV-associated chains recognized CMV antigens specifically.

The sample comprised PBMCs. This clonotype originated in a female donor in good health and CMV-seronegative. V and J are TRBV29-1 and TRBJ2-7, with TRBD2 matching over 9 bases. The CDR3 bases are TGCAGCGTTCTTAGCGGGAGCGGATCCTACGAGCAGTACTTC. This encodes CSVLSGSGSYEQYF.